This T cell receptor (beta chain) was sequenced in a study of identical twins. The CDR3 length is 17 residues. General study findings and limits: Rather than following the same donors, the conclusions depended on cross-sectional statistical analysis.

This clonotype has just a few counts. What it recognizes is unknown. TCRdb independently ran MiXCR on the 5' RACE reads; one entry per CDR3 protein. The sample lists fewer than 800,000 distinct CDR3 sequences; 7% to 7.5% were seen once. This sample was also put to use in a study of yellow fever vaccine responses in identical twins.

The receptor's source is a woman aged 18-30 years in good health. The sample was PBMCs. This chain links TRBV21-1 with TRBJ2-6; the table's D call, TRBD1, was not checked against the DNA. TRBV21-1 is recorded as a pseudogene. Here the CDR3 DNA reads TGTGCCAGCAGCTCCAAAGGGGGGGGCCCTGGGGCCAACGTCCTGACTTTC. It is translated as CASSSKGGGPGANVLTF.